A selection of T cell receptor beta chains follows, all from one sample in a study of PD-1 and CTLA-4 blockade in melanoma. This table comes from immunoSEQ multiplex PCR, and its TCRdb copy is limited to in-frame clones, with some not included. The repertoire holds roughly 30,000 clones, with around nine tenths as singletons. The source was CD8+ T cells from peripheral blood, collected before anti-PD-1 treatment. Receptors were obtained from a human donor with melanoma. CDR3s include the opening cysteine and the closing phenylalanine or tryptophan. The D gene is left open where the match is weak. Some rows mark clone size as missing; the rest say once, few, many or name a class of expanded clone.

abundance	v_gene	j_gene	d_gene	CDR3nt	CDR3aa
once	TRBV6-4	TRBJ2-3	TRBD2	TGTGCCAGCAGTGACGGACTAGCGGGAAGCACAGATACGCAGTATTTT	CASSDGLAGSTDTQYF
.	TRBV19	TRBJ1-1	.	TGTGCCAGTAGTCCCATATCAACAGGGTTGGACACTGAAGCTTTCTTT	CASSPISTGLDTEAFF
.	TRBV28	TRBJ1-1	TRBD1	TGTGCCAGCAGTCCGACGGGACAGGGGCCGGGCACTGAAGCTTTCTTT	CASSPTGQGPGTEAFF
.	TRBV7-2	TRBJ2-7	TRBD2	TGTGCCAGCAGCCTCCCCGAGGGACTAGCTAATCCTTCCTACGAGCAGTACTTC	CASSLPEGLANPSYEQYF
.	TRBV28	TRBJ2-5	.	TGTGCCAGCAGTGCCCCCGATAAGGCGGAGACCCAGTACTTC	CASSAPDKAETQYF
.	TRBV7-9	TRBJ2-7	.	TGTGCCAGCAGCCAGCTTCCCTACGAGCAGTACTTC	CASSQLPYEQYF
.	TRBV5-4	TRBJ2-1	.	TGTGCCAGCAGCGCCGGGACTGATGAGCAGTTCTTC	CASSAGTDEQFF
.	TRBV6-4	TRBJ2-3	.	TGTGCCAGCAGTGGGGGGGCCGGCACAGATACGCAGTATTTT	CASSGGAGTDTQYF
.	TRBV5-4	TRBJ1-2	.	TGTGCCAGCAGCCCTATCGGGGCCCCTAACTATGGCTACACCTTC	CASSPIGAPNYGYTF
.	TRBV5-4	TRBJ1-1	.	TGTGCCAGCAGCTTGACGGCCGTCGGAGGAGCTTTCTTT	CASSLTAVGGAFF
.	TRBV30	TRBJ2-1	TRBD2	TGTGCCTGGAGTGTAAGCCTAGCGGGTTTCAATGAGCAGTTCTTC	CAWSVSLAGFNEQFF
few	TRBV12-3/TRBV12-4	TRBJ1-5	.	TGTGCCAGCAGCCTAGGGGGTACTCAGCCCCAGCATTTT	CASSLGGTQPQHF
.	TRBV29-1	TRBJ2-5	.	TGCAGCGCCTCAATGGGGGGTCTGGAGACCCAGTACTTC	CSASMGGLETQYF
.	TRBV30	TRBJ1-1	.	TGTGCCTGGAGTGGGCAGGTGAACACTGAAGCTTTCTTT	CAWSGQVNTEAFF
.	TRBV29-1	TRBJ1-2	.	TGCAGCGTTGAACCCCAGGCGAACTATGGCTACACCTTC	CSVEPQANYGYTF
.	TRBV24-1	TRBJ1-1	.	TGTGCCACCAGTGATTTTGGAGGGGGATCTGGGGCTTTCTTT	CATSDFGGGSGAFF